This TCR beta chain was sequenced in a study of blood T cell repertoires in COVID-19. For the study at large: T cells, B-cell-depleted T cells, or PBMCs provided the cDNA or gDNA that served as material.

V was shortened by 0 bases and J by 0 bases, with 13 bases between the two germline ends. From germline, CDR1 is SGHRS and CDR2 YFSETQ. The CDR3 runs 18 residues. The method was immunoSEQ multiplex PCR; TCRdb's version includes in-frame clones alone and lacks a portion of them. The table has about 140,000 clones, roughly nine tenths seen once; the top ten hold 2.5%. Specimen: peripheral blood. V is TRBV5-1 and J is TRBJ1-6; D is undetermined. The clonotype originates from a human donor with COVID-19, enrolled during active disease. The donor label of this sample is uncertain. This CDR3 reads CASSLVGVRSSYNSPLHF. The CDR3 DNA is TGCGCCAGCAGCTTGGTCGGCGTTAGGAGCTCCTATAATTCACCCCTCCACTTT.